The 29 T cell receptor beta chains given below trace back to one sample, sequenced in a study of T cell repertoires in cytomegalovirus infection. Antigen specificity for these receptors is unknown. TCRdb reanalysed the reads using MiXCR and keeps one entry per CDR3 protein. Among 800,000 to 950,000 distinct CDR3 sequences listed, 32% were seen once. The sample here was cultured CD8+ T cells from PBMCs, taken from culture after CMV antigen stimulation. The receptors were sampled from a human donor in good health (CMV status not recorded). Some clones in this sample may be carry-over from other donors' samples.

The genes are TRBV27 and TRBJ2-7, with D unclear. V was pared by 0 bases and J by 5 bases, with 17 bases between. Per the germline V gene, CDR1 is MNHEY and CDR2 is SMNVEV (reference sequence). This CDR3 comprises 16 residues. CDR3 in amino acids: CASSLSPYRAVDEQYF. The CDR3 nucleotides are TGTGCCAGCAGTTTATCCCCCTATCGGGCCGTGGACGAGCAGTACTTC.

V gene TRBV10-3 combines with J gene TRBJ2-3, with D perhaps TRBD1 or TRBD2 (5 bases each). The CDR3 runs to 15 residues. CDR1 is ENHRY, CDR2 SYGVKD, per germline. V lost 6 bases and J 4 bases, leaving 17 bases between the germline ends. The CDR3, as DNA: TGTGCCATCAGGACGGGACCCCCGGCGGCAGATACGCAGTATTTT. This encodes CAIRTGPPAADTQYF.

To note about this clonotype: A single base separates this from a much larger clone, so it may be a read error. The rearrangement links TRBV3-1 to TRBJ2-7; D might be TRBD1 or TRBD2, each matching 5 bases. Germline V gene lookup returns CDR1 LGHDT and CDR2 YNNKEL (reference sequence). CDR3 size: 16 residues. DNA for the CDR3: TGTGTCAGCAGCCATGTAAAGGGGAGTCCCGTCTACGAGCAGTACTTC. Translating it yields CVSSHVKGSPVYEQYF.

This clonotype came up a few times. V gene TRBV7-8 combines with J gene TRBJ2-1; 11 bases agree with TRBD1. The V and J ends lost 2 bases and 4 bases, in that order; junction bases with no gene match: 7. The CDR3 spans 17 residues. CDR1 is SGHVS and CDR2 is FQNEAQ in the germline V gene. The CDR3 nucleotides are TGTGCCAGCAGCTTACTTCGGGGACAGGGGGTTTACAATGAGCAGTTCTTC. Its protein is CASSLLRGQGVYNEQFF.

The chain links TRBV11-2 to TRBJ1-2; D possibly corresponds to TRBD1 (6 bases). Between the trimmed V and J ends, which lost 8 bases and 5 bases, there was a span of 21 bases. Germline CDR1 reads SGHAT; CDR2 reads FQNNGV. This CDR3 spans 15 amino acids. The CDR3 DNA is TGTGCCAGCGGCCCGTTGGGGGGCGCCGGGTATGGCTACACCTTC. Protein product: CASGPLGGAGYGYTF.

The table lists this clonotype with a few counts. The V call is TRBV27, the J call TRBJ1-1; D is unclear. Germline CDR1 reads MNHEY; CDR2 reads SMNVEV (reference sequence). Between the trimmed V and J ends, which lost 8 bases and 11 bases, there was a span of 12 bases. The CDR3 contains 10 residues. The CDR3 nucleotides read TGTGCCAGCCGTCCTCTCCCCGCTTTCTTT. Protein: CASRPLPAFF.

The genes are TRBV6-2 or TRBV6-3 and TRBJ2-7; 13 nucleotides line up with TRBD2. Germline CDR1 MNHEY, CDR2 SVGEGT. CDR3 length: 18 residues. Germline trimming cut 3 bases from V and 2 bases from J; bases unmatched to any gene: 10. The CDR3 loop reads CASSYRLAGGTLTYEQYV. The CDR3 DNA follows: TGTGCCAGCAGTTATCGACTAGCGGGGGGCACTCTGACCTACGAGCAGTACGTC.

This clonotype was counted many times. The V and J genes are TRBV6-2 or TRBV6-3 and TRBJ2-1, with D maybe TRBD1 (7 bases). The CDR3 length is 16 residues. Trimming stripped 4 bases from V and 9 bases from J, with 22 bases between. Germline-derived CDR1 and CDR2 are MNHEY and SVGEGT. CDR3 protein: CASSSPLTGRYSEQFF. The CDR3 DNA reads TGTGCCAGCAGTTCCCCTTTGACAGGGAGGTATAGTGAGCAGTTCTTC.

The V call is TRBV6-5, the J call TRBJ2-5; a weak D match, TRBD1 (7 bases). The V gene lost 10 bases and the J gene lost 1 base, with 13 bases spanning the gap. Germline CDR1 and CDR2: MNHEY and SVGAGI. The CDR3 has 13 amino acids. CDR3 residues: CANRGLPQETQYF. In DNA form, the CDR3 reads TGTGCCAACAGGGGACTTCCCCAAGAGACCCAGTACTTC.

This clonotype was found a few times. This sequence joins TRBV7-9 and TRBJ2-5, with D perhaps TRBD1 (6 bases). V dropped 8 bases and J dropped 5 bases, with 18 bases sitting between them. This CDR3 has 14 residues. CDR1 is SEHNR and CDR2 is FQNEAQ in the germline V gene (reference sequence). The CDR3 DNA reads as TGTGCCAGCGGGACACAGTTCTCTGCGGAGACCCAGTACTTC. Amino acid sequence: CASGTQFSAETQYF.

This rearrangement joins TRBV20-1 to TRBJ1-3; no clear D gene. The CDR3 length is 15 residues. Germline CDR1 reads DFQATT; CDR2 reads SNEGSKA (reference sequence). The ends were cut back, 3 bases at V and 0 bases at J, with 12 bases in the middle. In DNA, the CDR3 is TGCAGTGCTAGCGGAGGAGGGTCCTCTGGAAACACCATATATTTT. Amino acid sequence: CSASGGGSSGNTIYF.

This clonotype was seen many times. V is TRBV6-5 and J is TRBJ1-6; weak D call: TRBD1 (6 bases). The CDR3 consists of 15 residues. The germline V gene encodes CDR1 MNHEY and CDR2 SVGAGI. The V end was cut by 2 bases, the J end by 5 bases, with 10 bases between. The DNA for the CDR3 is TGTGCCAGCAGTTACCAGGGGTTAAATAATTCACCCCTCCACTTT. This sequence encodes CASSYQGLNNSPLHF.

The chain carries TRBV25-1 and TRBJ2-7; tentative D call: TRBD2 (6 bases). The CDR3 consists of 13 residues. CDR1 and CDR2 from the germline V gene are MGHDK and SYGVNS. V gave up 11 bases and J gave up 2 bases, with 16 bases separating them. Written as DNA, the CDR3 is TGTGCCGGAGAGGAGGGTTGCACCTACGAGCAGTACGTC. Protein sequence: CAGEEGCTYEQYV.

This chain connects TRBV29-1 to TRBJ1-1; D gene uncertain. The V gene's germline CDR1 is SQVTM and CDR2 ANQGSEA. The V end was cut by 7 bases, the J end by 0 bases, with 6 bases between. The CDR3 totals 11 residues. The CDR3 bases are TGCAGCGCGGAAATGAACACTGAAGCTTTCTTT. Residues: CSAEMNTEAFF.

This clonotype has only a few counts. The CDR3 reads CASRAGTGGRYGYTF. In nucleotides, the CDR3 is TGTGCCAGCAGGGCCGGGACAGGGGGAAGATATGGCTACACCTTC. This rearrangement joins TRBV12-3 or TRBV12-4 to TRBJ1-2; TRBD1 matches at 11 bases. CDR3 length: 15 residues. The junction had 8 bases not matched to a gene; V was cut back by 6 bases and J by 5 bases.

V usage is TRBV2 and J usage is TRBJ2-3; D may correspond to TRBD1 or TRBD2 (6 bases each). The V gene's germline CDR1 is SNHLY and CDR2 FYNNEI. V was cut by 6 bases and J by 3 bases, with 16 bases left in between. The CDR3 spans 15 residues. Written as DNA, the CDR3 is TGTGCCAGCAGCCCTACCGGGGGCCTTACAGATACGCAGTATTTT. Translated: CASSPTGGLTDTQYF.

This clonotype was observed a few times. This chain uses TRBV11-2 with TRBJ2-3, with D possibly matching TRBD2 (7 bases). This CDR3 region has 16 residues. Per the germline V gene, CDR1 is SGHAT and CDR2 is FQNNGV. The V end was cut by 0 bases, the J end by 6 bases, with 16 bases between. The CDR3 sequence: CASSLEMGGAGDTQYF. The CDR3 coding sequence is TGTGCCAGCAGCTTAGAAATGGGGGGGGCCGGGGATACGCAGTATTTT. Combining the CDR3 with reference TRBV11-2 and TRBJ2-3 gives the whole variable domain EAGVAQSPRYKIIEKRQSVAFWCNPISGHATLYWYQQILGQGPKLLIQFQNNGVVDDSQLPKDRFSAERLKGVDSTLKIQPAKLEDSAVYLCASSLEMGGAGDTQYFGPGTRLTVL.

The CDR3 nucleotides are TGTGCCAGCAGTCTCGGGGAGTACTATGGCTACACCTTC. It codes for CASSLGEYYGYTF. The rearrangement joins TRBV28 to TRBJ1-2; D gene ambiguous. The CDR3 runs to 13 residues. Germline V gene data show CDR1 as MDHEN and CDR2 as SYDVKM. The germline V and J ends were trimmed by 5 bases and 3 bases, with 10 bases remaining between them.

The chain uses TRBV11-3 and TRBJ1-1; 9 nucleotides match TRBD1. The CDR3 covers 16 residues. With 4 bases clipped from V and 2 bases from J, the junction kept 8 bases outside the gene matches. Germline V gives CDR1 SGHNT, CDR2 YENEEA. The chain's CDR3 is CASSYWDRALNTEAFF. CDR3 in DNA: TGTGCCAGCAGCTATTGGGACAGGGCCCTCAACACTGAAGCTTTCTTT.

V and J are TRBV2 and TRBJ2-3, with D unclear. The CDR3 extends over 14 amino acids. The V gene's germline CDR1 is SNHLY and CDR2 FYNNEI. Deletions cut 3 bases from V and 0 bases from J, with 7 bases between. The CDR3: CASSDWASTDTQYF. The DNA for the CDR3 is TGTGCCAGCAGTGACTGGGCTAGCACAGATACGCAGTATTTT.

This clonotype was counted a few times. V and J are TRBV20-1 and TRBJ1-1, with a tentative D call TRBD1 (5 bases). Germline V gene sequence: CDR1 DFQATT, CDR2 SNEGSKA (reference sequence). The CDR3 has 15 amino acids. V was pared by 1 base and J by 1 base, with 13 bases between. DNA of the CDR3: TGCAGTGCTAGAGTGAGTGGGCAGGGGAACACTGAAGCTTTCTTT. Amino acid sequence: CSARVSGQGNTEAFF.

The J gene is TRBJ2-7, the V gene TRBV19, with 7 bases lining up with TRBD1. Germline assignment: CDR1 LNHDA and CDR2 SQIVND (reference sequence). This CDR3 region has 13 residues. Trimming at V came to 5 bases and at J to 4 bases, leaving 5 bases not matched to a gene. CDR3 amino acids: CASSPGQPYEQYV. CDR3 bases: TGTGCCAGTAGTCCGGGACAGCCTTACGAGCAGTACGTC.

The chain links TRBV2 to TRBJ2-1, with TRBD2 identical over 13 bases. Trimming took 4 bases from V and 5 from J; bases not matched to a gene: 5. Germline V gene lookup returns CDR1 SNHLY and CDR2 FYNNEI. This CDR3 spans 16 amino acids. CDR3 coding DNA: TGTGCCAGCAGTGGGACTAGCGGGGGTATCGACAATGAGCAGTTCTTC. Its protein is CASSGTSGGIDNEQFF.

This clonotype turned up a few times. This sequence joins TRBV28 and TRBJ1-1; D is ambiguous. Germline assignment: CDR1 MDHEN and CDR2 SYDVKM. The CDR3 length is 15 residues. With 6 bases removed from V and 1 base from J, the gap between germline ends came to 15 bases. The CDR3 region has the DNA TGTGCCAGCAGCCAACGAGGGCCTGGGAACACTGAAGCTTTCTTT. It specifies CASSQRGPGNTEAFF. Using reference TRBV28 and TRBJ1-1 for the parts outside the CDR3, the full variable domain is DVKVTQSSRYLVKRTGEKVFLECVQDMDHENMFWYRQDPGLGLRLIYFSYDVKMKEKGDIPEGYSVSREKKERFSLILESASTNQTSMYLCASSQRGPGNTEAFFGQGTRLTVV.

This clonotype has only a few counts. The J gene is TRBJ1-4, the V gene TRBV7-6; D is ambiguous. The CDR3 length is 16 residues. The germline V gene encodes CDR1 SGHVS and CDR2 FNYEAQ. The V end lost 1 base, the J end lost 2 bases, and 11 bases lay between the germline ends. This CDR3 is CASSLEIWATNEKLFF. The CDR3 DNA sequence: TGTGCCAGCAGCTTAGAAATATGGGCCACTAATGAAAAACTGTTTTTT.

The rearrangement uses TRBV27 and TRBJ1-1, with D hard to call. The V gene's germline CDR1 is MNHEY and CDR2 SMNVEV (reference sequence). The CDR3 totals 15 residues. Trimming removed 2 bases at V and 3 bases at J, with 13 bases between. The CDR3 region is CASSLDDPFYTEAFF. CDR3 DNA: TGTGCCAGCAGTTTAGATGACCCCTTCTACACTGAAGCTTTCTTT.

This clonotype appeared a few times. This sequence joins TRBV27 and TRBJ1-1; 8 bases map to TRBD1. The CDR3 is made up of 14 amino acids. Germline V CDR1 and CDR2: MNHEY, SMNVEV (reference sequence). V was clipped by 4 bases and J by 3 bases; unmatched bases: 4. CDR3 sequence reads: CASSSRGRHTEAFF. The CDR3 region has the DNA TGTGCCAGCAGTTCCAGGGGGCGTCACACTGAAGCTTTCTTT.

The table lists this clonotype with a few counts. The rearrangement uses TRBV6-5 and TRBJ1-2; perhaps TRBD1 as D (6 bases). The CDR3 is 15 residues long. V lost 2 bases to trimming and J lost 0 bases, with 10 bases between them. The germline V gene encodes CDR1 MNHEY and CDR2 SVGAGI. The CDR3 is CASSYRTVSNYGYTF. CDR3 coding DNA: TGTGCCAGCAGTTACCGGACAGTCTCTAACTATGGCTACACCTTC.

This rearrangement joins TRBV7-2 to TRBJ2-1, with D perhaps TRBD1 or TRBD2 (7 bases each). Germline V gene data show CDR1 as SGHTA and CDR2 as FQGNSA. The V and J ends lost 1 base and 2 bases respectively, with 15 bases between them. The CDR3 is 17 residues long. As DNA, the CDR3 is TGTGCCAGCAGCTTAGAGGCAGGGGGGGGGGCCTACAATGAGCAGTTCTTC. This codes for CASSLEAGGGAYNEQFF.